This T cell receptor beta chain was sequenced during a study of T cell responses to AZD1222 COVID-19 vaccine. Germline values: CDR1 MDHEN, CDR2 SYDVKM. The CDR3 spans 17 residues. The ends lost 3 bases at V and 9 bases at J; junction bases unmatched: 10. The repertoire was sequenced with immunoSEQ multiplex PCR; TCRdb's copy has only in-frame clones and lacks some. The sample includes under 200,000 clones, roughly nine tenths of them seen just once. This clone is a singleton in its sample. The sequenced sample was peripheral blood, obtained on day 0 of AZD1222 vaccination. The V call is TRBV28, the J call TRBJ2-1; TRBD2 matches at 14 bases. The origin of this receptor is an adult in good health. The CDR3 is CASSLHTGLAGVGEQFF. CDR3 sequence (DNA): TGTGCCAGCAGTTTGCATACGGGACTAGCGGGAGTAGGTGAGCAGTTCTTC.